The 31 T cell receptor beta chains reported below all come from one sample, sequenced in a study of blood T cell repertoires in COVID-19 (dated by TCRdb to between 2020 and 2021). Receptor amplification or capture employed the immunoSEQ multiplex PCR assay. Entries here come from immuneACCESS through TCRdb and include only in-frame sequences with V and J called. Some clones fail to appear in such tables; in the studies checked, an unresolved V gene covers under half of the shortfall, and the cause of the remainder is unknown. The sample contains approximately 110,000 clones, under 90% of them found a single time. The ten largest clonotypes hold 37% of the sample. The sample taken for sequencing was peripheral blood. These receptors all come from an elderly man with acute or convalescent COVID-19.

This clone showed up just once. The chain has TRBV7-3 and TRBJ2-1; no definite D call. The germline V and J ends were trimmed by 0 bases and 2 bases, with 14 bases remaining between them. The CDR3 covers 17 residues. In germline, CDR1 is SGHTA, CDR2 FQGTGA. CDR3 in amino acids: CASSLTPARIPYNEQFF. For the CDR3, the DNA is TGTGCCAGCAGCTTAACGCCAGCGCGAATCCCCTACAATGAGCAGTTCTTC.

This clone was seen a handful of times. The chain has TRBV6-1 and TRBJ2-1; TRBD1 aligns across 7 bases. Germline CDR1 and CDR2: MNHNS and SASEGT. V dropped 2 bases and J dropped 6; count of bases not matched to a gene: 7. This CDR3 is built from 15 residues. The CDR3 DNA reads TGTGCCAGCAGTGAAAAGGGGGCTTGGGGCAATGAGCAGTTCTTC. This codes for CASSEKGAWGNEQFF.

The sample holds a few counts of this clone. The V and J genes are TRBV29-1 and TRBJ1-1; D may be TRBD1 (5 bases). V was trimmed by 6 bases and J by 6 bases, leaving 14 bases between them. Germline CDR1 SQVTM, CDR2 ANQGSEA. This CDR3 is 12 amino acids long. Here the CDR3 DNA reads TGCAGCGTCACAGGAGTCCGGGCTGAAGCTTTCTTT. This encodes CSVTGVRAEAFF.

V is TRBV15 and J is TRBJ1-1; 7 bases match TRBD1. J was trimmed by 6 bases and V by 2 bases; bases with no gene match: 12. Germline CDR1 is LNHNV and CDR2 is YYDKDF (reference sequence). The CDR3 is made up of 16 amino acids. The CDR3 loop is CATSRRRIGGAAEAFF. The CDR3 DNA is TGTGCCACCAGCAGACGGCGAATAGGGGGCGCGGCTGAAGCTTTCTTT.

The chain uses TRBV5-1 and TRBJ1-1, with D maybe TRBD1 (6 bases). CDR1 and CDR2 (germline): SGHRS, YFSETQ. CDR3 length: 14 amino acids. Between the trimmed V and J ends, which lost 4 bases and 4 bases, there was a span of 14 bases. The CDR3 sequence is CASSTQGGSTEAFF. The CDR3 bases are TGCGCCAGCAGCACACAGGGCGGGAGCACTGAAGCTTTCTTT.

The rearrangement joins TRBV7-2 to TRBJ1-3, with TRBD1 identical over 7 bases. Germline trimming cut 5 bases from V and 0 bases from J; bases unmatched to any gene: 1. This CDR3 contains 14 residues. Germline V gene sequence: CDR1 SGHTA, CDR2 FQGNSA. The CDR3 reads CASSRDSSGNTIYF. The CDR3, as DNA: TGTGCCAGCAGCCGGGACAGCTCTGGAAACACCATATATTTT.

The chain joins TRBV6-1 to TRBJ2-1, with 16 bases matching TRBD2. The trim removed 3 bases at V and 0 bases at J, leaving 2 bases unmatched. The CDR3 runs 18 residues. The V gene's germline CDR1 is MNHNS and CDR2 SASEGT. CDR3 nucleotides: TGTGCCAGCAGTGAGGGGACTAGCGGGAGGGCCTCCTACAATGAGCAGTTCTTC. Translated, it gives CASSEGTSGRASYNEQFF.

This clone was found a few times. The rearrangement uses TRBV7-2 and TRBJ2-2, with 9 bases identical to TRBD2. With V trimmed by 6 bases and J by 0 bases, 2 bases remained unmatched. The CDR3 has 15 residues. Germline loops: CDR1 SGHTA, CDR2 FQGNSA. This CDR3 reads CASSLAGTNTGELFF. The CDR3 DNA follows: TGTGCCAGCAGTCTAGCGGGAACGAACACCGGGGAGCTGTTTTTT.

V and J are TRBV29-1 and TRBJ1-1; 8 nucleotides agree with TRBD1. After removal of 5 bases from V and 4 bases from J, the junction contained 6 bases not matched to a gene. The germline gives CDR1 SQVTM, CDR2 ANQGSEA. The CDR3 runs 13 residues. CDR3 DNA sequence: TGCAGCGTTAGCAGGGGGCTGGGCACTGAAGCTTTCTTT. Translated, it gives CSVSRGLGTEAFF.

This clone was detected only once. The J gene is TRBJ2-1, the V gene TRBV4-1; 12 nucleotides agree with TRBD2. Germline loops: CDR1 MGHRA, CDR2 YSYEKL. The trim removed 3 bases at V and 8 bases at J, leaving 11 bases unmatched. The CDR3 runs to 17 residues. CDR3 protein: CASSQYSLAGGRDEQFF. CDR3 coding DNA: TGCGCCAGCAGCCAGTACTCCCTAGCGGGAGGGAGGGATGAGCAGTTCTTC.

The chain is built from TRBV2 and TRBJ1-5, with D perhaps matching TRBD1 (5 bases). The CDR3 length is 12 residues. The V end was cut by 6 bases, the J end by 6 bases, with 9 bases between. CDR1 and CDR2 from the germline V gene are SNHLY and FYNNEI. The CDR3 region is CASSRQGQPQHF. DNA of the CDR3: TGTGCCAGCAGCCGGCAGGGTCAGCCCCAGCATTTT.

About this clone: Other DNA sequences in the same sample also yield this CDR3. The V call is TRBV5-1, the J call TRBJ2-7, with D possibly matching TRBD1 (5 bases). Germline CDR1 is SGHRS and CDR2 is YFSETQ. With 2 bases removed from V and 3 bases from J, the gap between germline ends came to 9 bases. The CDR3 is made up of 13 amino acids. This CDR3 reads CASSFQGDYEQYF. The CDR3, as DNA: TGCGCCAGCAGCTTCCAGGGTGACTACGAGCAGTACTTC. Drawing the rest from reference TRBV5-1 and TRBJ2-7, the complete variable domain is KAGVTQTPRYLIKTRGQQVTLSCSPISGHRSVSWYQQTPGQGLQFLFEYFSETQRNKGNFPGRFSGRQFSNSRSEMNVSTLELGDSALYLCASSFQGDYEQYFGPGTRLTVT.

In nucleotides, the CDR3 is TGTGCCAGCAGCCAAGGGACTAGCGGGAGGGCATATGAGCAGTTCTTC. It encodes CASSQGTSGRAYEQFF. The chain carries TRBV4-2 and TRBJ2-1; TRBD2 matches at 15 bases. The trim removed 1 base at V and 8 bases at J, leaving 3 bases unmatched. This CDR3 is built from 16 residues. Germline V CDR1 and CDR2: LGHNA, YNFKEQ.

This chain joins TRBV29-1 and TRBJ2-7; tentative D call: TRBD2 (6 bases). Trimming left V 7 bases short and J 1 base short, with 17 bases between. CDR3 length equals 14 residues. Germline CDR1 and CDR2: SQVTM and ANQGSEA. Here the CDR3 reads CSAARRDSSYEQYF. CDR3 DNA: TGCAGCGCCGCAAGGCGGGACTCATCCTACGAGCAGTACTTC.

The rearrangement joins TRBV7-2 to TRBJ1-2; D might be TRBD1 (5 bases). Trimming shortened V by 0 bases and J by 7 bases, and 9 bases separated the two germline ends. In germline, CDR1 is SGHTA, CDR2 FQGNSA. The CDR3 consists of 13 residues. DNA for the CDR3: TGTGCCAGCAGCTTAGCGCAGGGTGGTGGCTACACCTTC. Its translation: CASSLAQGGGYTF. The variable domain in full, with the rest retrieved from reference TRBV7-2 and TRBJ1-2, is GAGVSQSPSNKVTEKGKDVELRCDPISGHTALYWYRQSLGQGLEFLIYFQGNSAPDKSGLPSDRFSAERTGGSVSTLTIQRTQQEDSAVYLCASSLAQGGGYTFGSGTRLTVV.

A few counts support this clone. The chain joins TRBV30 to TRBJ1-2; D perhaps matches TRBD1 (5 bases). Deletions cut 4 bases from V and 4 bases from J, with 16 bases between. The length of the CDR3 is 14 residues. Germline assignment: CDR1 GTSNPN and CDR2 SVGIG (reference sequence). The CDR3 loop reads CAWNYDQGSYGYTF. CDR3 nucleotide sequence: TGTGCCTGGAATTACGACCAGGGTAGCTATGGCTACACCTTC. Complete variable domain (other parts from reference TRBV30 and TRBJ1-2): SQTIHQWPATLVQPVGSPLSLECTVEGTSNPNLYWYRQAAGRGLQLLFYSVGIGQISSEVPQNLSASRPQDRQFILSSKKLLLSDSGFYLCAWNYDQGSYGYTFGSGTRLTVV.

This rearrangement joins TRBV5-6 to TRBJ2-1, with 9 bases fitting TRBD2. Trimming removed 3 bases from V and 4 bases from J; junction bases left unmatched: 8. This CDR3 has 16 amino acids. Looked up from germline, CDR1 is SGHDT and CDR2 is YYEEEE. The CDR3 here is CASSSMTSGSYNEQFF. Here the CDR3 DNA reads TGTGCCAGCAGCTCGATGACTAGCGGTTCATACAATGAGCAGTTCTTC.

The chain is built from TRBV9 and TRBJ1-2, with D possibly being TRBD1 (5 bases). V lost 4 bases and J 8 bases, leaving 15 bases between the germline ends. Germline lookup yields CDR1 SGDLS and CDR2 YYNGEE. This CDR3 comprises 13 residues. CDR3 nucleotide sequence: TGTGCCAGCAGCCGCACTGGGGGGGAAGGCTACACCTTC. It codes for CASSRTGGEGYTF.

The chain has TRBV4-3 and TRBJ1-1, with D possibly matching TRBD1 (5 bases). In germline, CDR1 is LGHNA, CDR2 YSLEER. V was pared by 0 bases and J by 0 bases, with 11 bases between. The CDR3 is made up of 16 amino acids. For the CDR3, the DNA is TGCGCCAGCAGCCAAGAAGCCGGGACTCTGAACACTGAAGCTTTCTTT. It codes for CASSQEAGTLNTEAFF.

The rearrangement uses TRBV7-9 and TRBJ2-1, with no clear D. Trimming shortened V by 5 bases and J by 10 bases, and 9 bases separated the two germline ends. CDR3 length: 11 amino acids. Germline V CDR1 and CDR2: SEHNR, FQNEAQ (reference sequence). DNA for the CDR3: TGTGCCAGCAGCCCTCAGATCGAGCAGTTCTTC. It translates to CASSPQIEQFF.

This clone was seen once. The genes are TRBV7-9 and TRBJ2-2; no clear D. V lost 5 bases to trimming and J lost 3 bases, with 10 bases between them. CDR3 length: 14 residues. Germline values: CDR1 SEHNR, CDR2 FQNEAQ (reference sequence). The CDR3 DNA follows: TGTGCCAGCAGCCCTCAGGCCTACACCGGGGAGCTGTTTTTT. It yields the protein CASSPQAYTGELFF. Filled out from reference TRBV7-9 and TRBJ2-2, the complete variable domain reads DTGVSQNPRHKITKRGQNVTFRCDPISEHNRLYWYRQTLGQGPEFLTYFQNEAQLEKSRLLSDRFSAERPKGSFSTLEIQRTEQGDSAMYLCASSPQAYTGELFFGEGSRLTVL.

This clone was recorded a few times. The gene calls are TRBV5-4 and TRBJ1-2, with D possibly being TRBD1 (6 bases). Trimming cost V 0 bases and J 4 bases, with 16 bases left between them. This CDR3 is built from 16 residues. Germline CDR1 reads SGHNT; CDR2 reads YYREEE (reference sequence). The CDR3 sequence is CASSLGAGETGYGYTF. CDR3 nucleotide sequence: TGTGCCAGCAGCTTGGGGGCAGGGGAGACAGGCTATGGCTACACCTTC.

The chain uses TRBV5-4 and TRBJ2-1, with TRBD2 identical over 13 bases. J gave up 5 bases and V 4 bases, and 6 bases lay outside the gene matches. Germline values: CDR1 SGHNT, CDR2 YYREEE (reference sequence). The CDR3 is made up of 16 amino acids. CDR3 sequence: CASSQTSGRANNEQFF. Here the CDR3 DNA reads TGTGCCAGCAGCCAAACTAGCGGGAGGGCCAACAATGAGCAGTTCTTC.

The V call is TRBV28, the J call TRBJ2-2, with TRBD2 identical over 7 bases. The germline V gene has CDR1 MDHEN and CDR2 SYDVKM. CDR3 length equals 15 residues. The V segment lost 6 bases and the J segment 3 bases; nucleotides outside the gene matches: 7. The CDR3 DNA sequence: TGTGCCAGCAGGGCTAGCGGAACCTACACCGGGGAGCTGTTTTTT. Translated: CASRASGTYTGELFF.

The table lists this clone with a count of one. The chain combines TRBV11-2 with TRBJ2-2; D is perhaps TRBD1 (6 bases). The germline CDR1 and CDR2 sequences are SGHAT and FQNNGV. V was clipped by 6 bases and J by 0 bases, with 8 bases between them. CDR3 size: 14 residues. This CDR3 reads CASRTGTNTGELFF. In DNA, the CDR3 is TGTGCCAGCAGAACAGGGACGAACACCGGGGAGCTGTTTTTT.

This clone was counted only a few times. The gene calls are TRBV6-5 and TRBJ2-7, with 7 nucleotides matching TRBD2. V lost 2 bases, J lost 1 base, and 8 bases stayed unmatched. CDR1 is MNHEY and CDR2 is SVGAGI in the germline V gene. CDR3 size: 16 residues. The CDR3 spells CASSYNTGRPSYEQYF. The CDR3 DNA reads TGTGCCAGCAGTTACAACACCGGGAGGCCTTCCTACGAGCAGTACTTC.

V usage is TRBV5-4 and J usage is TRBJ2-1; the D is unclear. Looked up from germline, CDR1 is SGHNT and CDR2 is YYREEE (reference sequence). The V and J ends lost 5 bases and 0 bases respectively, with 12 bases between them. CDR3 length: 15 amino acids. This CDR3 reads CASSLDSSSYNEQFF. The CDR3, as DNA: TGTGCCAGCAGTCTCGACTCCAGCTCCTACAATGAGCAGTTCTTC.

The chain links TRBV3-1 (or the pseudogene TRBV3-2) to TRBJ2-7, with D tentatively TRBD2 (6 bases). This CDR3 region has 14 residues. Germline loops: CDR1 LGHDT, CDR2 YNNKEL (reference sequence). With 2 bases removed from V and 2 bases from J, the gap between germline ends came to 10 bases. CDR3 DNA: TGTGCCAGCAGCCAACAGGGAGGCACCTACGAGCAGTACTTC. Its translation is CASSQQGGTYEQYF.

This clone has only one observation. This rearrangement joins TRBV5-1 to TRBJ1-1, with 8 bases matching TRBD1. CDR3 length: 14 residues. Looked up from germline, CDR1 is SGHRS and CDR2 is YFSETQ. V lost 3 bases and J lost 3; bases outside the gene matches: 4. The chain's CDR3 is CASSWQTGDTEAFF. The CDR3 region has the DNA TGCGCCAGCAGCTGGCAGACAGGGGACACTGAAGCTTTCTTT. Full variable domain (outside the CDR3, taken from reference TRBV5-1 and TRBJ1-1): KAGVTQTPRYLIKTRGQQVTLSCSPISGHRSVSWYQQTPGQGLQFLFEYFSETQRNKGNFPGRFSGRQFSNSRSEMNVSTLELGDSALYLCASSWQTGDTEAFFGQGTRLTVV.

This sequence joins TRBV28 and TRBJ2-7; D is possibly TRBD2 (6 bases). The V gene's germline CDR1 is MDHEN and CDR2 SYDVKM. This CDR3 comprises 14 residues. V shed 4 bases and J shed 5 bases, with 15 bases lying between them. The CDR3 here is CASSYTGDYDEQYF. As DNA, the CDR3 is TGTGCCAGCAGTTATACGGGAGACTACGACGAGCAGTACTTC.

This rearrangement joins TRBV7-2 to TRBJ2-3, with D possibly being TRBD2 (5 bases). Per the germline V gene, CDR1 is SGHTA and CDR2 is FQGNSA. The CDR3 consists of 15 residues. Trimming took off 3 bases at V and 2 bases at J, with 12 bases between the two ends. The CDR3 loop reads CASSLASGNTDTQYF. Written as DNA, the CDR3 is TGTGCCAGCAGCTTGGCCAGCGGAAACACAGATACGCAGTATTTT.